A selection of T cell receptor beta chains follows, all from one sample in a study of blood T cell repertoires in COVID-19. The protocol was immunoSEQ multiplex PCR, while the TCRdb copy is restricted to in-frame clones and leaves out a portion. The sample has some 420,000 clones, 85% to 90% seen once. Sample: PBMCs or T cells enriched from blood (not recorded which). The receptors originated from a man aged 30 to 45 who had recovered from COVID-19. The CDR3 runs from the conserved cysteine through the conserved F or W. The D gene is left open where the match is weak. Size values are once, few and many counts, or a class for expanded clones, and some rows have none.

j_call | v_call | clone_size | d_call | cdr3_nt | cdr3_aa
TRBJ2-7 | TRBV6-5 | NA | TRBD1 | TGTGCCAGCAGTAGGGACAGAGACTCCTACGAGCAGTACTTC | CASSRDRDSYEQYF
TRBJ1-5 | TRBV18 | NA | NA | TGTGCCAGCTCACCGGGGCGTCAGCAGTGGGCCCAGCATTTT | CASSPGRQQWAQHF
TRBJ1-1 | TRBV9 | NA | TRBD1 | TGTGCCAGCAGCAAGGGACAGTTGAACACTGAAGCTTTCTTT | CASSKGQLNTEAFF
TRBJ2-1 | TRBV4-1 | NA | TRBD1 | TGCGCCAGCAGCCGAGGGACTGTGGGACAGGGGGCGGGCAATGAGCAGTTCTTC | CASSRGTVGQGAGNEQFF
TRBJ2-3 | TRBV19 | NA | NA | TGTGCCAGTTCTAGCGCGGGCACAGATACGCAGTATTTT | CASSSAGTDTQYF
TRBJ1-2 | TRBV21-1 | NA | NA | TGTGCCAGCAGCAATGCTGGACACAACTATGGCTACACCTTC | CASSNAGHNYGYTF
TRBJ2-1 | TRBV24-1 | NA | NA | TGTGCCACCAGTGATCCATCGCCCACGGTTCTTAAGTTGGATGAGCAGTTCTTC | CATSDPSPTVLKLDEQFF
TRBJ1-3 | TRBV9 | NA | NA | TGTGCCAGCAGCTTCGACAACTCTGGAAACACCATATATTTT | CASSFDNSGNTIYF
TRBJ2-7 | TRBV7-8 | once | TRBD1 | TGTGCCAGCAGCTTGGGGACAGCCTACGAGCAGTACTTC | CASSLGTAYEQYF
TRBJ2-7 | TRBV28 | once | NA | TGTGCCAGCAGTTCCCTCAGGGGCCCCTACGAGCAGTACTTC | CASSSLRGPYEQYF
TRBJ1-6 | TRBV9 | NA | NA | TGTGCCAGCAGCGTAGGGCTGGATTCACCCCTCCACTTT | CASSVGLDSPLHF
TRBJ2-1 | TRBV27 | NA | NA | TGTGCCAGCAGTTTAGTTGGGAGCCTCTACAATGAGCAGTTCTTC | CASSLVGSLYNEQFF
TRBJ2-7 | TRBV12-5 | few | NA | TGTGCTAGTGGAGAGGGACTTTACTACGAGCAGTACTTC | CASGEGLYYEQYF
TRBJ2-2 | TRBV19 | NA | TRBD1 | TGTGCCAGTATTACCGGGACAGGTTTTATCGGGGAGCTGTTTTTT | CASITGTGFIGELFF
TRBJ1-1 | TRBV29-1 | NA | NA | TGCAGCGTTTTGGGGGAGGGGAACACTGAAGCTTTCTTT | CSVLGEGNTEAFF
TRBJ1-6 | TRBV27 | once | NA | TGTGCCAGCAGGCCTAGACCGAGAGATAATTCACCCCTCCACTTT | CASRPRPRDNSPLHF
TRBJ2-7 | TRBV6-2/TRBV6-3 | NA | TRBD1 | TGTGCCAGCAGTTACGGGGACAGCTACGAGCAGTACTTC | CASSYGDSYEQYF
TRBJ2-1 | TRBV4-1 | NA | TRBD2 | TGCGCCAGCAGCCAAGAAGGAGGACGGGAGGGCTCCTACAATGAGCAGTTCTTC | CASSQEGGREGSYNEQFF
TRBJ1-2 | TRBV28 | few | TRBD1 | TGTGCCAGCAGTTTAAGGGGACCGGGACAGGGGTATGGCTACACCTTC | CASSLRGPGQGYGYTF
TRBJ1-5 | TRBV7-8 | NA | NA | TGTGCCAGCAGCCCGATGCAGGGGAATCAGCCCCAGCATTTT | CASSPMQGNQPQHF
TRBJ2-3 | TRBV7-6 | NA | NA | TGTGCCAGCAGCCCCCCGTCTTCAGATACGCAGTATTTT | CASSPPSSDTQYF
TRBJ2-7 | TRBV5-1 | once | TRBD1 | TGCGCCAGCAGCTCCGGGACAGGATCCTACGAGCAGTACTTC | CASSSGTGSYEQYF
TRBJ1-5 | TRBV19 | once | NA | TGTGCCAGTAGTATAGGCCGGTCCAATCAGCCCCAGCATTTT | CASSIGRSNQPQHF
TRBJ1-2 | TRBV24-1 | NA | NA | TGTGCCACCAGTGACCCAGGGCGCATTTATGGCTACACCTTC | CATSDPGRIYGYTF
TRBJ1-1 | TRBV15 | NA | TRBD1 | TGTGCCACCAGCAGGGGAGGAACAGGGGCCACTGAAGCTTTCTTT | CATSRGGTGATEAFF
TRBJ2-2 | TRBV19 | NA | TRBD2 | TGTGCCAGTACGTATTACCCAGCGGGACCGCGACGCACCGGGGAGCTGTTTTTT | CASTYYPAGPRRTGELFF
TRBJ2-7 | TRBV28 | few | NA | TGTGCCAGCAGTTTTGGTCCGCGCGAGCAGTACTTC | CASSFGPREQYF
TRBJ1-5 | TRBV27 | NA | NA | TGTGCCAGCAGAGACAGTAGCAATCAGCCCCAGCATTTT | CASRDSSNQPQHF
TRBJ1-2 | TRBV25-1 | NA | NA | TGTGCCAGCAGTGACGATGGGCTGGGCTACACCTTC | CASSDDGLGYTF
TRBJ2-1 | TRBV27 | NA | TRBD2 | TGTGCCAGCGGACTAGATGGACTTTACAATGAGCAGTTCTTC | CASGLDGLYNEQFF
TRBJ2-1 | TRBV7-9 | NA | NA | TGTGCCAGCATCGGACAGCGCTACAATGAGCAGTTCTTC | CASIGQRYNEQFF
TRBJ2-7 | TRBV12-3/TRBV12-4 | NA | NA | TGTGCCAGCAGTTTATCCGGGCAGGGTAGGCACTTC | CASSLSGQGRHF
TRBJ2-1 | TRBV11-2 | NA | NA | TGTGCCAGCAGCTTACTAGTCGGTGAGCAGTTCTTC | CASSLLVGEQFF
TRBJ2-1 | TRBV5-1 | once | TRBD1 | TGCGCCAGCAAGGGGACAGTGCACAATGAGCAGTTCTTC | CASKGTVHNEQFF
TRBJ2-7 | TRBV9 | NA | NA | TGTGCCAGCAGCGCCTTGGCGGGGACAGACTCCTACGAGCAGTACTTC | CASSALAGTDSYEQYF
TRBJ1-2 | TRBV5-6 | NA | NA | TGTGCCAGCAGCCTTGACGGGGGATATGGCTACACCTTC | CASSLDGGYGYTF
TRBJ1-2 | TRBV19 | NA | NA | TGTGCCAGTAGTATAAGCGGGAACTATGGCTACACCTTC | CASSISGNYGYTF
TRBJ1-2 | TRBV29-1 | NA | TRBD1 | TGCAGCGGAAGACAGGGAGATGGCTACACCTTC | CSGRQGDGYTF
TRBJ1-6 | TRBV27 | NA | TRBD1 | TGTGCCAGCAGTTTATCGGGAGACAGGGGTTCACCCCTCCACTTT | CASSLSGDRGSPLHF
TRBJ1-5 | TRBV10-3 | few | NA | TGTGCCATCAGCGGGGACACCTATAGCAATCAGCCCCAGCATTTT | CAISGDTYSNQPQHF
TRBJ1-1 | TRBV25-1 | NA | NA | TGTGCCAGCCGATCTTCGGGGGAGGAGATCCAGACTGAAGCTTTCTTT | CASRSSGEEIQTEAFF
TRBJ2-1 | TRBV19 | NA | TRBD1 | TGTGCCAGTAGGAGACAGGGCCCAAATGAGCAGTTCTTC | CASRRQGPNEQFF
TRBJ2-1 | TRBV5-1 | NA | TRBD2 | TGCGCCAGCAGCTTGGGTCTAGCGGCCTACAATGAGCAGTTCTTC | CASSLGLAAYNEQFF
TRBJ2-7 | TRBV25-1 | NA | TRBD1 | TGTGCCAGCAGTGAGCCGGGACAGGACTACGAGCAGTACTTC | CASSEPGQDYEQYF
TRBJ2-7 | TRBV28 | NA | TRBD2 | TGTGCCAGCAGTTTATCGGGAGGCTCCTACGAGCAGTACTTC | CASSLSGGSYEQYF